Listed here are 8 T cell receptor beta chains from one sample, sequenced in a study of T-cell reconstitution after alpha-beta-depleted transplantation in children. Preparation of the TCRbeta library used unique molecular identifiers. TCRdb independently ran MiXCR on the PCR reads; one entry per CDR3 protein. The data hold 450,000 to 500,000 distinct CDR3 sequences, with approximately 12% observed a single time. The sequencing used PBMCs from the stem cell graft donor, collected from the stem cell graft. The receptors were gathered from a human donor who donated a stem cell graft to a child with combined immunodeficiency.

This clonotype was seen many times. The chain joins TRBV4-3 to TRBJ2-7, with 10 bases lining up with TRBD2. Germline values: CDR1 LGHNA, CDR2 YSLEER. V lost 3 bases and J lost 2; bases outside the gene matches: 7. The length of the CDR3 is 16 residues. In DNA, the CDR3 is TGCGCCAGCAGCCAGGCCGGGACTAGCGCCACCTACGAGCAGTACTTC. Its translation is CASSQAGTSATYEQYF.

The V and J genes are TRBV7-2 and TRBJ1-5; 7 bases map to TRBD1. The CDR3 consists of 15 residues. CDR1 is SGHTA, CDR2 FQGNSA, per germline. The trim removed 3 bases at V and 2 bases at J, leaving 4 bases unmatched. The DNA for the CDR3 is TGTGCCAGCAGCTTTGAGGGGGCGCGCAATCAGCCCCAGCATTTT. As protein: CASSFEGARNQPQHF.

Details on this clonotype: Its ends do not fully match the called genes, so a read error is possible. This chain joins TRBV7-2 and TRBJ2-7, with D possibly being TRBD2 (7 bases). Germline V gene sequence: CDR1 SGHTA, CDR2 FQGNSA. This CDR3 spans 14 amino acids. Here the CDR3 DNA reads TGTGCCAGCAGCTTGAGGGGGGGCTCCCACGAGCAGTACTTC. Its translation: CASSLRGGSHEQYF.

The chain recombines TRBV5-6 with TRBJ2-7; maybe TRBD2 (5 bases). The germline V gene has CDR1 SGHDT and CDR2 YYEEEE. With 0 bases removed from V and 5 bases from J, the gap between germline ends came to 18 bases. CDR3 length equals 16 residues. The CDR3 protein is CASSLAGLLKRDEQYF. The CDR3 DNA follows: TGTGCCAGCAGCTTGGCTGGACTCTTAAAGCGCGACGAGCAGTACTTC.

This clonotype has more than one count but fewer than ten. V and J are TRBV20-1 and TRBJ2-7; TRBD1 matches at 8 bases. The CDR3 runs to 15 residues. Germline V gene sequence: CDR1 DFQATT, CDR2 SNEGSKA (reference sequence). CDR3 region: CSVQRPGGSSYEQYF. The DNA for the CDR3 is TGCAGCGTACAGCGACCAGGGGGCAGCTCCTACGAGCAGTACTTC.

There are many counts of this clonotype. V gene TRBV10-3 combines with J gene TRBJ2-1; unclear D gene. Deletions cut 5 bases from V and 10 bases from J, with 9 bases between. CDR1 is ENHRY, CDR2 SYGVKD, per germline. The CDR3 length is 11 residues. CDR3 in amino acids: CAISSGQEQFF. CDR3 nucleotide sequence: TGTGCCATCAGTTCGGGTCAAGAGCAGTTCTTC.

This clonotype was seen more than once but under ten times. The rearrangement joins TRBV29-1 to TRBJ2-3; 9 bases match TRBD2. Trimming took 4 bases from V and 2 from J; bases not matched to a gene: 4. There are 14 residues in the CDR3. CDR1 SQVTM and CDR2 ANQGSEA come from the germline V gene. The CDR3, as DNA: TGCAGCGTTGCGACTAGCGGCGACACAGATACGCAGTATTTT. Protein product: CSVATSGDTDTQYF.

The table lists this clonotype with a few counts. The chain has TRBV12-3 or TRBV12-4 and TRBJ2-4, with 7 bases fitting TRBD2. V lost 6 bases, J lost 4 bases, and 6 bases stayed unmatched. The CDR3 totals 14 residues. CDR3 amino acids: CASSSSGRKNIQYF. For the CDR3, the DNA is TGTGCCAGCAGCTCATCCGGGAGGAAAAACATTCAGTACTTC.